This T cell receptor (beta chain) came from a study of blood T cell repertoires in COVID-19. V was pared by 5 bases and J by 4 bases, with 15 bases between. The germline CDR1 and CDR2 sequences are SGHTA and FQGNSA. CDR3 length: 14 residues. The repertoire was sequenced with immunoSEQ multiplex PCR; TCRdb's copy has only in-frame clones and lacks some. The sample shows over 90,000 clones, roughly nine tenths of them seen only once. A single count supports this clone. The chain joins TRBV7-2 to TRBJ2-7, with D tentatively TRBD1 (7 bases). The sample taken for sequencing was peripheral blood. The sequence derives from a woman of 80 years or more in a cohort sampled during active COVID-19. CDR3 sequence reads: CASSPQGGQYEQYF. Written as DNA, the CDR3 is TGTGCCAGCAGCCCCCAGGGGGGCCAGTACGAGCAGTACTTC.